This TCR beta chain was observed in a study of T cells after yellow fever vaccination. Study observations and caveats: The appearance of a small share of clonotypes in both CD4 and CD8 compartments was observed. Subsequent to the booster, the majority of primary-vaccination clones reappeared (around 95% CD4, roughly 90% CD8).

This clonotype came up a few times. The antigen remains undetermined. For TCR, cDNA came from 5'RACE template switching, which added a universal primer site and UMIs. TCRdb fed the 5' RACE reads into MiXCR, producing one record per CDR3 protein. Of some 350,000 distinct CDR3 sequences detected, 6.2% appear once; the ten largest clones hold over 12%. The V segment lost 4 bases and the J segment 6 bases; nucleotides outside the gene matches: 18. The CDR3 has 20 residues. V is TRBV12-3 or TRBV12-4 and J is TRBJ2-7, with TRBD2 matching over 16 bases. The TCR was taken from a man aged 30 to 39 who received the YFV17D yellow fever vaccine. Material: PBMCs, obtained 5 days after the yellow fever booster vaccination. The CDR3 DNA reads TGTGCCAGCAGTTCGATAGGATCCGGGACTAGCGGGAGGGCCCTAACCGAGCAGTACTTC. It specifies CASSSIGSGTSGRALTEQYF.